Listed below are T cell receptor beta chains from one sample, sequenced in a study of blood T cell repertoires in COVID-19. The protocol was immunoSEQ multiplex PCR, while the TCRdb copy is restricted to in-frame clones and leaves out a portion. This sample carries approximately 460,000 clones, approximately 92% of them seen once, and the ten largest clones take around 0.95%. The sequencing input was peripheral blood. These receptors all stem from a man between 18 and 29 years old with COVID-19, enrolled during active disease. The CDR3 runs from the conserved cysteine through the conserved F or W. A D gene is named only where the DNA matches it firmly. For some rows the clone size is stated as once, few or many, or as a class when expanded; others skip it.

D: TRBD1; size: once; V: TRBV5-1; J: TRBJ1-1; CDR3: CASSHFTGENTEAFF; DNA: TGCGCCAGCAGCCATTTTACAGGGGAGAACACTGAAGCTTTCTTT
D: TRBD1; size: -; V: TRBV6-5; J: TRBJ1-4; CDR3: CASSLGTGASEKLFF; DNA: TGTGCCAGCAGCCTAGGTACAGGGGCGTCTGAAAAACTGTTTTTT
D: -; size: -; V: TRBV11-3; J: TRBJ1-5; CDR3: CASSLGLNQPQHF; DNA: TGTGCCAGCAGCTTAGGTCTTAATCAGCCCCAGCATTTT
D: -; size: few; V: TRBV27; J: TRBJ1-5; CDR3: CASSLSGSEDQPQHF; DNA: TGTGCCAGCAGTTTATCTGGGTCTGAGGATCAGCCCCAGCATTTT
D: TRBD1; size: -; V: TRBV28; J: TRBJ2-5; CDR3: CASKTQGVETQYF; DNA: TGTGCCAGCAAGACGCAGGGGGTAGAGACCCAGTACTTC
D: TRBD1; size: -; V: TRBV13; J: TRBJ2-1; CDR3: CASSPPQGPDRDNEQFF; DNA: TGTGCCAGCAGCCCTCCCCAGGGGCCCGACAGGGACAATGAGCAGTTCTTC
D: TRBD1; size: many; V: TRBV7-9; J: TRBJ2-7; CDR3: CASSHRGSYEQYF; DNA: TGTGCCAGCAGCCACAGGGGGTCCTACGAGCAGTACTTC
D: -; size: -; V: TRBV2; J: TRBJ2-1; CDR3: CASSWDSPYNEQFF; DNA: TGTGCCAGCAGCTGGGACTCGCCCTACAATGAGCAGTTCTTC
D: -; size: -; V: TRBV5-8; J: TRBJ2-2; CDR3: CASSLEQGSGNTGELFF; DNA: TGTGCCAGCAGCTTGGAACAGGGTTCGGGGAACACCGGGGAGCTGTTTTTT
D: TRBD1; size: few; V: TRBV5-4; J: TRBJ1-2; CDR3: CASSHGTDYGYTF; DNA: TGTGCCAGCAGCCACGGGACAGACTATGGCTACACCTTC
D: -; size: -; V: TRBV3-1/TRBV3-2; J: TRBJ2-5; CDR3: CASSQEYDYQETQYF; DNA: TGTGCCAGCAGCCAAGAATACGACTACCAAGAGACCCAGTACTTC
D: -; size: -; V: TRBV28; J: TRBJ1-5; CDR3: CASSQGGEDQPQHF; DNA: TGTGCCAGCAGCCAAGGGGGTGAGGACCAGCCCCAGCATTTT
D: TRBD2; size: -; V: TRBV16; J: TRBJ2-5; CDR3: CASSQSGTKETQYF; DNA: TGTGCCAGCAGCCAAAGCGGGACCAAAGAGACCCAGTACTTC
D: -; size: -; V: TRBV19; J: TRBJ1-3; CDR3: CASTQTASGNTIYF; DNA: TGTGCCAGTACGCAGACAGCATCAGGAAACACCATATATTTT
D: TRBD2; size: -; V: TRBV5-4; J: TRBJ2-7; CDR3: CASSSSGIFHEQYF; DNA: TGTGCCAGCAGCTCCAGCGGGATTTTCCACGAGCAGTACTTC
D: -; size: -; V: TRBV7-6; J: TRBJ1-2; CDR3: CASSLGLRQGSYGYTF; DNA: TGTGCCAGCAGCTTAGGGCTGCGGCAGGGCAGCTATGGCTACACCTTC
D: TRBD1; size: -; V: TRBV12-3/TRBV12-4; J: TRBJ1-1; CDR3: CASSPGTERKAFF; DNA: TGTGCCAGCAGTCCGGGGACAGAAAGGAAAGCTTTCTTT
D: TRBD1; size: -; V: TRBV19; J: TRBJ1-5; CDR3: CASSLTGGIQPQHF; DNA: TGTGCCAGTAGTTTAACAGGGGGCATTCAGCCCCAGCATTTT
D: -; size: -; V: TRBV29-1; J: TRBJ1-1; CDR3: CSVRVSGTEAFF; DNA: TGCAGCGTTCGGGTTTCGGGCACTGAAGCTTTCTTT
D: -; size: -; V: TRBV6-5; J: TRBJ1-2; CDR3: CASRSTLTGSEGYTF; DNA: TGTGCCAGCAGGTCTACCCTGACAGGATCGGAGGGCTACACCTTC
D: TRBD1; size: -; V: TRBV2; J: TRBJ1-6; CDR3: CARQGTGFSPLHF; DNA: TGTGCCAGACAGGGGACGGGTTTCTCACCCCTCCACTTT
D: -; size: many; V: TRBV24-1; J: TRBJ2-2; CDR3: CATSDFSGTNTGELFF; DNA: TGTGCCACCAGTGATTTTTCGGGGACGAACACCGGGGAGCTGTTTTTT
D: -; size: once; V: TRBV25-1; J: TRBJ1-4; CDR3: CASSESGFPSEKLFF; DNA: TGTGCCAGCAGTGAATCCGGGTTCCCATCTGAAAAACTGTTTTTT
D: TRBD1; size: -; V: TRBV6-6; J: TRBJ1-2; CDR3: CASRPGQGSHGYTF; DNA: TGTGCCAGCAGGCCGGGACAGGGGAGTCATGGCTACACCTTC
D: -; size: once; V: TRBV7-9; J: TRBJ1-1; CDR3: CASSPYIDRRGAFF; DNA: TGTGCCAGCAGCCCCTACATTGACAGGAGAGGAGCTTTCTTT
D: -; size: few; V: TRBV6-4; J: TRBJ2-3; CDR3: CASSEGSGSTDTQYF; DNA: TGTGCCAGCAGTGAAGGGAGCGGGAGCACAGATACGCAGTATTTT
D: -; size: -; V: TRBV3-1/TRBV3-2; J: TRBJ2-3; CDR3: CASSHPPGSTDTQYF; DNA: TGTGCCAGCAGCCACCCCCCGGGGAGCACAGATACGCAGTATTTT
D: -; size: -; V: TRBV20-1; J: TRBJ1-1; CDR3: CSASRDRGPEAFF; DNA: TGCAGTGCTAGTCGAGATAGGGGCCCTGAAGCTTTCTTT
D: TRBD1; size: once; V: TRBV7-9; J: TRBJ1-2; CDR3: CASSLGGDRNYGYTF; DNA: TGTGCCAGCAGCTTAGGGGGGGACAGGAACTATGGCTACACCTTC
D: -; size: -; V: TRBV21-1; J: TRBJ1-3; CDR3: CASSNHSRGPLDRGSGNTIYF; DNA: TGTGCCAGCAGCAATCATTCACGGGGCCCTTTGGACAGGGGCAGTGGAAACACCATATATTTT
D: -; size: -; V: TRBV5-1; J: TRBJ1-2; CDR3: CASSLGQGNYGYTF; DNA: TGCGCCAGCAGCCTCGGGCAGGGGAACTATGGCTACACCTTC
D: TRBD1; size: -; V: TRBV6-5; J: TRBJ2-7; CDR3: CASSYSRLDRGYEQYF; DNA: TGTGCCAGCAGTTACTCGAGGTTGGACAGGGGCTACGAGCAGTACTTC
D: TRBD1; size: -; V: TRBV5-5; J: TRBJ1-2; CDR3: CASSPSGQNYGYTF; DNA: TGTGCCAGCAGCCCCTCGGGACAGAACTATGGCTACACCTTC
D: -; size: -; V: TRBV6-5; J: TRBJ2-6; CDR3: CASSYTGSGANVLTF; DNA: TGTGCCAGCAGTTACACGGGATCTGGGGCCAACGTCCTGACTTTC
D: -; size: -; V: TRBV5-1; J: TRBJ2-5; CDR3: CASSPLTGGLETQYF; DNA: TGCGCCAGCAGCCCCTTGACAGGAGGCCTAGAGACCCAGTACTTC
D: -; size: -; V: TRBV12-3/TRBV12-4; J: TRBJ1-1; CDR3: CASIRSPYTEAFF; DNA: TGTGCCAGCATCAGATCTCCTTACACTGAAGCTTTCTTT